This is a list of T cell receptor beta chains from one sample in a study of cytomegalovirus exposure and HLA in healthy donors. Profiling relied on immunoSEQ multiplex PCR, and the TCRdb table lists in-frame clones only, not all of them. The sample carries about 160,000 clones, about 71% recorded once. Material: PBMCs. The receptor set was obtained from a man aged 50 to 60 in good health and CMV-seronegative. Each CDR3 is given with its conserved first and last residue. The D gene is left open where the match is weak. Not every row has a clone size; where given, it reads once, few, many or a size class.

>TRBJ1-2|TRBV28|-|-
TGTGCCACCTTCTACCCGACGGGTAGGAGTGGCTACACCTTC
CATFYPTGRSGYTF
>TRBJ2-1|TRBV10-1|-|-
TGCGCCAGCAGTGCCGGAGGGGCGGGCAATGAGCAGTTCTTC
CASSAGGAGNEQFF
>TRBJ1-2|TRBV18|-|-
TGTGCCAGCTCGCCTACAGAGAACTATGGCTACACCTTC
CASSPTENYGYTF
>TRBJ2-7|TRBV5-4|once|TRBD2
TGTGCCAGCAGCCTAGCGGGGGGTCCAACCTACGAGCAGTACTTC
CASSLAGGPTYEQYF
>TRBJ2-7|TRBV6-6|-|-
TGTGCCAGCAGCCTCCGGACGGGGAGCGCCTACGAGCAGTACTTC
CASSLRTGSAYEQYF
>TRBJ2-5|TRBV19|-|-
TGTGCCAGTAGTATACGACAGGACCAAGAGACCCAGTACTTC
CASSIRQDQETQYF
>TRBJ2-7|TRBV29-1|-|-
TGCAGCGTTGGCCAGGCTCAGTACTTC
CSVGQAQYF
>TRBJ2-3|TRBV29-1|-|-
TGCAGCGTTGAAAGGGGAACTGGCGCAGATACGCAGTATTTT
CSVERGTGADTQYF
>TRBJ1-5|TRBV7-8|-|TRBD1
TGTGCCAGCAGATTGGGACAGGGAATATCACAAAATCAGCCCCAGCATTTT
CASRLGQGISQNQPQHF
>TRBJ1-2|TRBV28|-|-
TGTGCCAGCAGTTTAGGGACAAACTACTATGGCTACACCTTC
CASSLGTNYYGYTF
>TRBJ2-7|TRBV4-2|once|-
TGTGCCAGCAGCCAAGAGAGGGGGTCCTCCTACGAGCAGTACTTC
CASSQERGSSYEQYF
>TRBJ1-2|TRBV11-2|-|-
TGTGCCAGCAGCTTAGACGGGAACTATGGCTACACCTTC
CASSLDGNYGYTF
>TRBJ1-2|TRBV11-2|-|TRBD1
TGTGCCACCTCGTCGTTCACAGGGGGCTTAGGGGATGGCTACACCTTC
CATSSFTGGLGDGYTF
>TRBJ2-3|TRBV6-4|medium-sized|TRBD2
TGTGCCAGCAGTGACTCCAGCGGGGGGGCCACAGATACGCAGTATTTT
CASSDSSGGATDTQYF
>TRBJ1-1|TRBV7-9|-|TRBD1
TGTGCCAGCAGCTCCCGGGACAGGGGGGATTCCACTGAAGCTTTCTTT
CASSSRDRGDSTEAFF
>TRBJ1-1|TRBV28|-|-
TGTGCCAGCAGTCTTGCGGGGGGAGTTCACACTGAAGCTTTCTTT
CASSLAGGVHTEAFF
>TRBJ2-2|TRBV5-4|-|-
TGTGCCAGCAGCCCCCAGGGGGGACCCACCGGGGAGCTGTTTTTT
CASSPQGGPTGELFF
>TRBJ2-6|TRBV6-1|few|TRBD1
TGTGCCAGCAGTGATGGGACAGGAATTTACTCTGGGGCCAACGTCCTGACTTTC
CASSDGTGIYSGANVLTF
>TRBJ1-2|TRBV12-5|-|TRBD1
TGTGCTAGTGGTTTGCTCCTGACAGGGAATCATCCTAACTATGGCTACACCTTC
CASGLLLTGNHPNYGYTF
>TRBJ1-2|TRBV5-1|-|-
TGCGCCAGCAGGTCGAACTATAACTATGGCTACACCTTC
CASRSNYNYGYTF
>TRBJ1-2|TRBV7-3|-|TRBD1
TGTGCCAGCAGCGCCGGGACAGGGGGCGACTATGGCTACACCTTC
CASSAGTGGDYGYTF
>TRBJ1-1|TRBV5-1|-|TRBD1
TGCGCCAGCAGAGACAGGGGGCAGTCGAAGACTGAAGCTTTCTTT
CASRDRGQSKTEAFF
>TRBJ1-1|TRBV6-1|-|TRBD1
TGTGCCAGCAGTGAAAGACAGGGGGCGCTTATGAACACTGAAGCTTTCTTT
CASSERQGALMNTEAFF
>TRBJ2-1|TRBV7-2|-|TRBD2
TGTGCCAGCAGCTTAGTGGGTGCGGGGGGCTCCTACAATGAGCAGTTCTTC
CASSLVGAGGSYNEQFF
>TRBJ2-1|TRBV5-6|-|TRBD2
TGTGCCAGCAGCCTAGCGGGACACCCCTACAATGAGCAGTTCTTC
CASSLAGHPYNEQFF
>TRBJ1-5|TRBV27|-|-
TGTGCCAGCAGTTCCTCAGGGAACCAGCCCCAGCATTTT
CASSSSGNQPQHF
>TRBJ1-4|TRBV5-1|few|TRBD1
TGCGCCAGCAGCACCGGGACAGGGTATGAAAAACTGTTTTTT
CASSTGTGYEKLFF
>TRBJ1-1|TRBV6-5|-|TRBD1
TGTGCCAGCAGACGGGACAGAACTGAAGCTTTCTTT
CASRRDRTEAFF
>TRBJ2-1|TRBV7-9|-|TRBD1
TGTGCCAGCAGCGGGACAGGGTACAATGAGCAGTTCTTC
CASSGTGYNEQFF
>TRBJ2-7|TRBV15|-|TRBD2
TGTGCCACCAGCAGAGGGGGGGGTTCCTACGAGCAGTACTTC
CATSRGGGSYEQYF
>TRBJ1-1|TRBV18|-|TRBD1
TGTGCCAGCTCACTGAAGACAGGGGAGGCTGAAGCTTTCTTT
CASSLKTGEAEAFF
>TRBJ1-6|TRBV19|-|-
TGTGCCAGTCGAGACAGCCAACACTATAATTCACCCCTCCACTTT
CASRDSQHYNSPLHF
>TRBJ2-2|TRBV5-1|-|-
TGCGCCAGCAGCTTGGTCGTGAACACCGGGGAGCTGTTTTTT
CASSLVVNTGELFF
>TRBJ2-1|TRBV5-8|-|TRBD1
TGTGCCAGCAGCCCGGAAGGGACAGGGGCCTACAATGAGCAGTTCTTC
CASSPEGTGAYNEQFF
>TRBJ2-7|TRBV19|once|TRBD2
TGTGCCACCTCACCGGGACTAGAATTTGGGGAGCAGTACTTC
CATSPGLEFGEQYF
>TRBJ2-5|TRBV5-6|-|-
TGTGCCAGCAGCTCTAAATACACAGGCGCGACCCAGTACTTC
CASSSKYTGATQYF
>TRBJ2-1|TRBV28|-|TRBD2
TGTGCCAGCACCTCCCTAGCGGGGGGTAGGGAGCAGTTCTTC
CASTSLAGGREQFF
>TRBJ1-4|TRBV5-6|once|-
TGTGCCAGCAGCTCGGGGTCGAGTGAAAAACTGTTTTTT
CASSSGSSEKLFF
>TRBJ1-6|TRBV23-1|-|TRBD1
TGCGCCAGCAGTCATCCCGATCCAACCTTCGACAGGGCGCATAATTCACCCCTCCACTTT
CASSHPDPTFDRAHNSPLHF
>TRBJ2-7|TRBV27|-|-
TGTGCCAGCGGTTTACTATCGGGTGACTACGAGCAGTACTTC
CASGLLSGDYEQYF
>TRBJ1-3|TRBV5-6|-|-
TGTGCCAGCAGCTTGCAGGGGTCCTCTGGAAACACCATATATTTT
CASSLQGSSGNTIYF
>TRBJ1-6|TRBV6-5|-|-
TGTGCCAGCAGTCAAAGGGACACTAATTCACCCCTCCACTTT
CASSQRDTNSPLHF
>TRBJ1-1|TRBV19|once|-
TGTGCCAGTAGTATACAGGGGAGGGGGTACACTGAAGCTTTCTTT
CASSIQGRGYTEAFF
>TRBJ2-7|TRBV10-3|-|TRBD1
TGTGCCATCAGCCCCGGGACAGGGTCCTACGAGCAGTACTTC
CAISPGTGSYEQYF
>TRBJ1-1|TRBV19|-|-
TGTGCCAGTTCCGACCGGAGGACTGAAGCTTTCTTT
CASSDRRTEAFF
>TRBJ2-1|TRBV4-1|-|-
TGCGCCAGCAGCCAGTTAGACAGGACCCTACTATCTGAGCAGTTCTTC
CASSQLDRTLLSEQFF
>TRBJ1-5|TRBV5-1|few|TRBD1
TGCGCCAGCAGCCCGGGACAGAACAATCAGCCCCAGCATTTT
CASSPGQNNQPQHF
>TRBJ2-2|TRBV11-3|-|-
TGTGCCAGCAGCTTAGGGGGATGGGACACCTCAAACACCGGGGAGCTGTTTTTT
CASSLGGWDTSNTGELFF
>TRBJ2-5|TRBV7-9|-|TRBD2
TGTGCCAGCAGCTTAAGGCGGGGGGCCCAAGAGACCCAGTACTTC
CASSLRRGAQETQYF
>TRBJ1-2|TRBV5-1|-|TRBD1
TGCGCCAGCAGCTTTGGACAGGGAAGGTCTGGTGGCTACACCTTC
CASSFGQGRSGGYTF
>TRBJ2-3|TRBV7-9|-|TRBD2
TGTGCCAGCAGCTTTTTTAGCGGGGGGGCCGAAGATACGCAGTATTTT
CASSFFSGGAEDTQYF
>TRBJ2-7|TRBV5-1|-|-
TGCGCCAGCAGCTTGGCCGAGACAGGACCCTACGAGCAGTACTTC
CASSLAETGPYEQYF
>TRBJ2-6|TRBV2|-|TRBD2
TGTGCCAGCAGGAACCCGACTAGCGGGGGGTCCTCTGGGGCCAACGTCCTGACTTTC
CASRNPTSGGSSGANVLTF
>TRBJ1-2|TRBV29-1|few|TRBD1
TGCAGCGTTGCCCGATCTCGGACAGGGATAATTGGCTACACCTTC
CSVARSRTGIIGYTF
>TRBJ2-7|TRBV6-5|-|TRBD1
TGTGCCAGCGGCCCACAGGGGTCCTACGAGCAGTACTTC
CASGPQGSYEQYF